The TCR beta chain under discussion was sequenced for a study of tumor-infiltrating lymphocytes in localized non-small cell lung cancer. Study background: Several tumor histologies, both smoking statuses, and some post-neoadjuvant chemotherapy samples were included. Each patient gave resected tumor and non-adjacent uninvolved lung tissue.

The method was immunoSEQ multiplex PCR; TCRdb's version includes in-frame clones alone and lacks a portion of them. The sample consists of about 9,200 clones, 45% to 70% of them appearing once. Germline CDR1 is SGHAT and CDR2 is FQNNGV. This CDR3 comprises 19 residues. Trimming took 2 bases from V and 9 from J; bases not matched to a gene: 20. V and J are TRBV11-2 and TRBJ2-1, with 9 nucleotides matching TRBD1. This clonotype originated in a human donor with non-small cell lung cancer. Material: uninvolved lung tissue not adjacent to the tumor. CDR3 DNA: TGTGCCAGCAGCTTATACGGGGGGACAGGGAGGTTAGTGGGAAGTGAGCAGTTCTTC. It encodes CASSLYGGTGRLVGSEQFF.